Listed here are 27 T cell receptor beta chains from one sample, sequenced in a study of beta chain features in type 1 diabetes. Whole-study findings and limits: Across all four CD4+ subsets, people with type 1 diabetes showed modestly shorter TCRB CDR3s.

The whole isolated RNA underwent reverse transcription, so sequencing captured expressed TCRB transcripts. Only in-frame clones appear in the TCRdb table, and some are missing; sequencing was by immunoSEQ multiplex PCR. Of 500,000 to 850,000 clones in the sample, over 13% were seen once. Their antigens remain unidentified. Material for sequencing was naive CD4+ T cells from blood. These receptors all stem from a man between 18 and 29 years old with type 1 diabetes.

Points on this clone: One end of the junction is discordant with germline, which a read error may explain. CDR3 amino acids: CASSQAESSYNEQFF. CDR3 nucleotides: TGTGCCAGCAGTCAAGCGGAGAGCTCCTACAATGAGCAGTTCTTC. The chain uses TRBV2 and TRBJ2-1; D may be TRBD2 (5 bases). CDR3 length: 15 amino acids. CDR1 is SNHLY and CDR2 is FYNNEI in the germline V gene.

This chain links TRBV13 with TRBJ2-5; no firm D call. Trimming shortened V by 5 bases and J by 7 bases, and 17 bases separated the two germline ends. Germline assignment: CDR1 PRHDT and CDR2 FYEKMQ (reference sequence). This CDR3 contains 14 residues. The CDR3 here is CASSASGPPATQYF. In DNA, the CDR3 is TGTGCCAGCAGCGCATCGGGTCCCCCGGCGACCCAGTACTTC. The full variable domain, rest sourced from reference TRBV13 and TRBJ2-5, is AAGVIQSPRHLIKEKRETATLKCYPIPRHDTVYWYQQGPGQDPQFLISFYEKMQSDKGSIPDRFSAQQFSDYHSELNMSSLELGDSALYFCASSASGPPATQYFGPGTRLLVL.

V gene TRBV9 combines with J gene TRBJ2-5; D not resolved. The V gene lost 3 bases and the J gene lost 4 bases, with 10 bases spanning the gap. CDR1 is SGDLS and CDR2 is YYNGEE in the germline V gene. The CDR3 covers 13 residues. As DNA, the CDR3 is TGTGCCAGCAGCGAGACTGGTCCAGAGACCCAGTACTTC. It encodes CASSETGPETQYF.

V gene TRBV5-4 combines with J gene TRBJ1-6; 8 positions agree with TRBD1. After removal of 4 bases from V and 8 bases from J, the junction contained 8 bases not matched to a gene. Per the germline V gene, CDR1 is SGHNT and CDR2 is YYREEE (reference sequence). CDR3 size: 15 residues. For the CDR3, the DNA is TGTGCCAGCAGCGGTGGACAGGGCCAGGATTCACCCCTCCACTTT. Encoded protein: CASSGGQGQDSPLHF.

This rearrangement joins TRBV29-1 to TRBJ1-1, with D unresolved. CDR1 SQVTM and CDR2 ANQGSEA come from the germline V gene. The length of the CDR3 is 12 residues. The V and J ends lost 6 bases and 7 bases respectively, with 15 bases between them. The CDR3 DNA is TGCAGCGTGAGCGGATTGGTTATTGAAGCTTTCTTT. Its protein product is CSVSGLVIEAFF.

This clone came up a few times. V usage is TRBV27 and J usage is TRBJ1-1; tentatively, D is TRBD1 (6 bases). Germline V gives CDR1 MNHEY, CDR2 SMNVEV (reference sequence). This CDR3 contains 14 residues. The germline V and J ends were trimmed by 6 bases and 0 bases, with 11 bases remaining between them. The CDR3: CASRNRAVNTEAFF. In DNA, the CDR3 is TGTGCCAGCAGAAACAGGGCTGTGAACACTGAAGCTTTCTTT.

This rearrangement joins TRBV12-5 to TRBJ2-1; D remains ambiguous. The CDR3 spans 12 residues. Per germline, CDR1 LGHNT and CDR2 FRNRAP. Trimming removed 1 base from V and 7 bases from J, with 5 bases in between. The CDR3 region is CASGLDGNEQFF. The DNA for the CDR3 is TGTGCTAGTGGTTTGGACGGGAATGAGCAGTTCTTC.

V gene TRBV18 combines with J gene TRBJ2-7; 13 bases match TRBD2. With V trimmed by 1 base and J by 5 bases, 8 bases remained unmatched. The CDR3 spans 17 residues. Looked up from germline, CDR1 is KGHSH and CDR2 is LQKENI. The CDR3 bases are TGTGCCAGCTCACCACGGGGGACTAGCGGGACAAAGGACGAGCAGTACTTC. It codes for CASSPRGTSGTKDEQYF.

This clone was recorded a few times. An end of the junction does not agree with germline; a read error may underlie this. V gene TRBV20-1 combines with J gene TRBJ2-3; D is uncertain. The germline CDR1 and CDR2 sequences are DFQATT and SNEGSKA (reference sequence). This CDR3 comprises 11 residues. The DNA for the CDR3 is TGCAGTGCTTTCGTCACAAATACGCAGTATTTT. Residues: CSAFVTNTQYF.

The sample holds a few counts of this clone. CDR3 loop: CASSRTIAGELFF. CDR3 DNA: TGTGCCAGCAGCCGGACTATCGCCGGGGAGCTGTTTTTT. The gene calls are TRBV28 and TRBJ2-2; D possibly corresponds to TRBD2 (6 bases). The CDR3 totals 13 residues. CDR1 and CDR2 (germline): MDHEN, SYDVKM. Trimming left V 6 bases short and J 6 bases short, with 11 bases between.

Only a few counts were recorded for this clone. The chain joins TRBV4-3 to TRBJ1-1; D not certain. V was clipped by 1 base and J by 1 base, with 13 bases between them. Germline assignment: CDR1 LGHNA and CDR2 YSLEER. The CDR3 runs 16 residues. The chain's CDR3 is CASSQALAGRNTEAFF. DNA for the CDR3: TGCGCCAGCAGCCAAGCCCTTGCTGGACGGAACACTGAAGCTTTCTTT.

This clone appeared a few times. CDR3 coding DNA: TGTGCCAGCAGCTTATCTTCGGGAGTGGGAGATGAGCAGTTCTTC. Amino acid sequence: CASSLSSGVGDEQFF. V is TRBV7-2 and J is TRBJ2-1; possible D gene TRBD2, 6 bases. Deletions cut 2 bases from V and 8 bases from J, with 16 bases between. Germline assignment: CDR1 SGHTA and CDR2 FQGNSA. The CDR3 has 15 amino acids.

The table lists this clone with a few counts. The V gene is TRBV7-9, the J gene TRBJ1-1; possible D gene TRBD1, 5 bases. Trimming pared 4 bases from V and 0 bases from J, leaving 15 bases between. Looked up from germline, CDR1 is SEHNR and CDR2 is FQNEAQ (reference sequence). CDR3 length: 16 residues. In DNA form, the CDR3 reads TGTGCCAGCAGCTCGGGACTGGGGCTTGTGAACACTGAAGCTTTCTTT. Protein: CASSSGLGLVNTEAFF.

In its sample, this clone was seen once. The chain combines TRBV6-5 with TRBJ1-2; D is possibly TRBD1 (6 bases). V lost 0 bases to trimming and J lost 4 bases, with 12 bases between them. The CDR3 sequence is 15 residues long. Germline V gives CDR1 MNHEY, CDR2 SVGAGI. Here the CDR3 reads CASSYSGAAGYGYTF. The CDR3 DNA follows: TGTGCCAGCAGTTACTCGGGGGCCGCCGGCTATGGCTACACCTTC.

This clone was picked up a small number of times. The chain has TRBV5-1 and TRBJ2-7, with 8 bases aligning to TRBD1. The V and J ends lost 3 bases and 1 base, in that order; junction bases with no gene match: 0. CDR3 length equals 13 residues. The germline gives CDR1 SGHRS, CDR2 YFSETQ. The chain's CDR3 is CASSWDRSYEQYF. The DNA of the CDR3 is TGCGCCAGCAGCTGGGACAGGTCCTACGAGCAGTACTTC.

The chain combines TRBV5-4 with TRBJ1-2; 8 bases agree with TRBD1. The junction had 11 bases not matched to a gene; V was cut back by 3 bases and J by 13 bases. The CDR3 has 13 residues. Germline loops: CDR1 SGHNT, CDR2 YYREEE (reference sequence). The CDR3 bases are TGTGCCAGCAGCTCTCCGGACAGGGAAGAGGCCACCTTC. Translating gives CASSSPDREEATF.

The V call is TRBV6-1, the J call TRBJ1-3; D ambiguous. The CDR3 is 13 residues long. V shed 0 bases and J shed 14 bases, with 14 bases lying between them. The germline CDR1 and CDR2 sequences are MNHNS and SASEGT. The DNA for the CDR3 is TGTGCCAGCAGTGAAGCGGCTGGCCTTGGGGTATATTTT. This sequence encodes CASSEAAGLGVYF.

The chain has TRBV7-9 and TRBJ2-1; the D gene could be TRBD1 or TRBD2 (5 bases each). CDR1 and CDR2 (germline): SEHNR, FQNEAQ (reference sequence). The CDR3 is made up of 16 amino acids. V gave up 1 base and J gave up 8 bases, with 18 bases separating them. CDR3 protein: CASSLDRLAKGDEQFF. CDR3 DNA: TGTGCCAGCAGCTTAGACAGGCTAGCCAAAGGGGATGAGCAGTTCTTC.

This clone was seen a few times. V gene TRBV7-9 combines with J gene TRBJ2-3, with a weak D call TRBD2 (5 bases). Germline V gene data show CDR1 as SEHNR and CDR2 as FQNEAQ (reference sequence). The CDR3 is made up of 16 amino acids. Trimming removed 3 bases from V and 4 bases from J, with 17 bases in between. This CDR3 reads CASSLEADHLPDTQYF. For the CDR3, the DNA is TGTGCCAGCAGCTTGGAAGCGGACCACCTCCCAGATACGCAGTATTTT.

This chain connects TRBV4-3 to TRBJ1-6; TRBD1 aligns across 7 bases. J gave up 8 bases and V 0 bases, and 4 bases lay outside the gene matches. The V gene's germline CDR1 is LGHNA and CDR2 YSLEER. The CDR3 runs 15 residues. The CDR3 sequence is CASSQERQGDSPLHF. The DNA for the CDR3 is TGCGCCAGCAGCCAAGAACGGCAGGGGGATTCACCCCTCCACTTT.

There are a few counts of this clone. The chain combines TRBV30 with TRBJ2-4, with 9 bases lining up with TRBD1. The CDR3 totals 17 residues. CDR1 is GTSNPN and CDR2 is SVGIG in the germline V gene (reference sequence). The trim removed 2 bases at V and 0 bases at J, leaving 8 bases unmatched. The chain's CDR3 is CAWSPGGQGLAKNIQYF. As DNA, the CDR3 is TGTGCCTGGAGTCCTGGGGGACAGGGTCTAGCCAAAAACATTCAGTACTTC.

This clone was detected only a few times. V gene TRBV9 combines with J gene TRBJ1-4, with 8 positions matching TRBD1. In germline, CDR1 is SGDLS, CDR2 YYNGEE. CDR3 size: 18 residues. The trim removed 3 bases at V and 3 bases at J, leaving 13 bases unmatched. Here the CDR3 reads CASSAQWTGLAANEKLFF. The CDR3 region has the DNA TGTGCCAGCAGCGCACAATGGACAGGGTTGGCGGCTAATGAAAAACTGTTTTTT.

This clone has just a few counts. The rearrangement uses TRBV5-6 and TRBJ2-3; D perhaps matches TRBD1 (5 bases). The ends were cut back, 4 bases at V and 8 bases at J, with 11 bases in the middle. The CDR3 has 12 residues. Per germline, CDR1 SGHDT and CDR2 YYEEEE. CDR3: CASSPRGSTQYF. CDR3 bases: TGTGCCAGCAGCCCAAGGGGAAGTACGCAGTATTTT.

This clone appeared a few times. The chain recombines TRBV7-3 with TRBJ1-2, with TRBD1 as a possible D gene (6 bases). The CDR3 contains 13 residues. CDR1 is SGHTA and CDR2 is FQGTGA in the germline V gene. V was pared by 1 base and J by 6 bases, with 9 bases between. The CDR3 spells CASSLNRDNGYTF. The CDR3, as DNA: TGTGCCAGCAGCTTAAACAGGGATAATGGCTACACCTTC.

The rearrangement uses TRBV28 and TRBJ1-5; D not certain. CDR1 is MDHEN and CDR2 is SYDVKM in the germline V gene. With 6 bases removed from V and 4 bases from J, the gap between germline ends came to 10 bases. CDR3 length equals 13 residues. The DNA for the CDR3 is TGTGCCAGCAGGCGTCAGCTTAATCAGCCCCAGCATTTT. Translating it yields CASRRQLNQPQHF.

The V gene is TRBV6-5, the J gene TRBJ1-4; no definite D call. This CDR3 has 14 residues. In germline, CDR1 is MNHEY, CDR2 SVGAGI. V was pared by 3 bases and J by 3 bases, with 8 bases between. The chain's CDR3 is CASSYGVANEKLFF. DNA for the CDR3: TGTGCCAGCAGTTATGGGGTGGCTAATGAAAAACTGTTTTTT.

This clone occurred a few times. Other nucleotide sequences from this sample produce the same CDR3. This chain uses TRBV6-5 with TRBJ2-7; D call uncertain. The germline gives CDR1 MNHEY, CDR2 SVGAGI. V was pared by 0 bases and J by 2 bases, with 11 bases between. This CDR3 has 15 residues. CDR3 in DNA: TGTGCCAGCAGTTACTCTGCAGGTTCCCCCTACGAGCAGTACTTC. Protein product: CASSYSAGSPYEQYF.